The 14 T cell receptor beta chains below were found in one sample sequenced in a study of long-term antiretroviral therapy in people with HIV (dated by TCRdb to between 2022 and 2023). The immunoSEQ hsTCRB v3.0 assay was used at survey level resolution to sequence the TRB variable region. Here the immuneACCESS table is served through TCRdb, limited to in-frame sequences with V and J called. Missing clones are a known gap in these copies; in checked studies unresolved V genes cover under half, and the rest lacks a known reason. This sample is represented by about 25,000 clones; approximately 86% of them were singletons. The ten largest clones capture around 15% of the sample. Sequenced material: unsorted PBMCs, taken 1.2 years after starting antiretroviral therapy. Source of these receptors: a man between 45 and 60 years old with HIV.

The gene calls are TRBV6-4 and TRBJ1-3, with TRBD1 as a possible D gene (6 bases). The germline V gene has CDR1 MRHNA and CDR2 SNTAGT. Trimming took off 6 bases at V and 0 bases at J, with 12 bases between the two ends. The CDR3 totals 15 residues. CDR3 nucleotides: TGTGCCAGCAGCCCCGAGGGGGACTCTGGAAACACCATATATTTT. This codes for CASSPEGDSGNTIYF.

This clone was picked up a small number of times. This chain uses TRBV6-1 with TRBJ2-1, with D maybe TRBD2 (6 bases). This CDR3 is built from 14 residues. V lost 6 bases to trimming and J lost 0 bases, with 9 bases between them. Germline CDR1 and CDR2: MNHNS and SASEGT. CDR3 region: CASREGPSYNEQFF. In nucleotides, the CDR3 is TGTGCCAGCAGGGAGGGACCCTCCTACAATGAGCAGTTCTTC.

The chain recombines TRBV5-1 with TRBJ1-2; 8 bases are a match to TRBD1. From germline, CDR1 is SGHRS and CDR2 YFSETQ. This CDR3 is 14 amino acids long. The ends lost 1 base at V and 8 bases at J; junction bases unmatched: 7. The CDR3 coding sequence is TGCGCCAGCAGCTTGCCCGGACAGGGTAGCGGCTACACCTTC. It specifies CASSLPGQGSGYTF.

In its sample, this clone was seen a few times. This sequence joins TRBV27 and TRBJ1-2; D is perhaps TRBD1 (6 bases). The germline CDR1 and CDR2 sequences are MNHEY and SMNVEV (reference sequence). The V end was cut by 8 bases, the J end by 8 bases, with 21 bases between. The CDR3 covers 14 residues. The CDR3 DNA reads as TGTGCCAGCGCGACACAGGGCAGGGAGGCCGGCTACACCTTC. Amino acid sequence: CASATQGREAGYTF.

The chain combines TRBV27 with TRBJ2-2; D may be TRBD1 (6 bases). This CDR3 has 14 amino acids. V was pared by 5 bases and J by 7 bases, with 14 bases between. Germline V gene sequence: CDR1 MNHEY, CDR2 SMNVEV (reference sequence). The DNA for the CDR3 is TGTGCCAGCAGTCCGAACAGGGCTGGCGGGGAGCTGTTTTTT. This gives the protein CASSPNRAGGELFF.

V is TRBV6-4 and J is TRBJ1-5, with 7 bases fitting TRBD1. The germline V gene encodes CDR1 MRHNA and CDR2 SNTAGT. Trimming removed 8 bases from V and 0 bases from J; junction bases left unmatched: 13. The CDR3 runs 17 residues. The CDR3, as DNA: TGTGCCAGCCTGATCGCACAGGGGAGGTTTAGCAATCAGCCCCAGCATTTT. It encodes CASLIAQGRFSNQPQHF.

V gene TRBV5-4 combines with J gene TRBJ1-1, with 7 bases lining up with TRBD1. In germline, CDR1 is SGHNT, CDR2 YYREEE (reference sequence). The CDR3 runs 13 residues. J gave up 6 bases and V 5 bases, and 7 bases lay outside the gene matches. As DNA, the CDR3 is TGTGCCAGCAGGGAGGGGGCTAAGGCTGAAGCTTTCTTT. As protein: CASREGAKAEAFF.

Here the CDR3 DNA reads TGTGCCAGCAGCCGCAGACAGGACAATGAGCAGTTCTTC. Protein: CASSRRQDNEQFF. The rearrangement uses TRBV7-3 and TRBJ2-1, with TRBD1 as a possible D gene (6 bases). The CDR3 covers 13 residues. Germline CDR1 reads SGHTA; CDR2 reads FQGTGA. V dropped 5 bases and J dropped 5 bases, with 10 bases sitting between them.

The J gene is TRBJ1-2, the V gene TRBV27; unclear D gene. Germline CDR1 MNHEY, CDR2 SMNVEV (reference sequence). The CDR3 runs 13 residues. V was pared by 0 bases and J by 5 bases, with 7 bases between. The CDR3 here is CASSLSLRYGYTF. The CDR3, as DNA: TGTGCCAGCAGTTTATCGTTACGGTATGGCTACACCTTC.

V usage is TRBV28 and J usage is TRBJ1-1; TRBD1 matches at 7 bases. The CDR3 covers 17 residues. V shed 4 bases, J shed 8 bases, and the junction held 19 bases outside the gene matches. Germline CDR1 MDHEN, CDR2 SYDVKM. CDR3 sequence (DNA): TGTGCCAGCAGTTCCCAGACAGGGTCGGGGGTAACCACCGAAGCTTTCTTT. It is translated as CASSSQTGSGVTTEAFF.

The DNA of the CDR3 is TGTGCCAGCAGGGAACCGGGACAAATGCTTTTACGGTACTTC. Its protein is CASREPGQMLLRYF. The V and J genes are TRBV28 and TRBJ2-7; a weak D match, TRBD1 (6 bases). Germline V gives CDR1 MDHEN, CDR2 SYDVKM. V was clipped by 6 bases and J by 12 bases, with 24 bases between them. CDR3 size: 14 residues.

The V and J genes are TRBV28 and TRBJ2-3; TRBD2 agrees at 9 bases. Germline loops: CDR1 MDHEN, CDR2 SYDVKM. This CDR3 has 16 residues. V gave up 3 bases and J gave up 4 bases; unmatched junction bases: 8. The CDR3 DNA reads TGTGCCAGCAGTTTCATGAGCGGGGGGTTGGCAGATACGCAGTATTTT. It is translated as CASSFMSGGLADTQYF.

In DNA form, the CDR3 reads TGTGCCAGCAGCCAACAGGGGCTGTCTCGGACAGATACGCAGTATTTT. As protein: CASSQQGLSRTDTQYF. The chain joins TRBV7-9 to TRBJ2-3, with 7 bases lining up with TRBD1. Losses at the gene ends were 5 bases for V and 3 bases for J; bases not matched to a gene: 11. This CDR3 contains 16 residues. The V gene's germline CDR1 is SEHNR and CDR2 FQNEAQ (reference sequence).

The chain's CDR3 is CASSQRGRDMAQYF. The CDR3 DNA follows: TGTGCCAGTAGTCAACGGGGCCGCGATATGGCCCAGTACTTC. The chain couples TRBV19 to TRBJ2-5, with D perhaps matching TRBD1 or TRBD2 (5 bases each). The V gene's germline CDR1 is LNHDA and CDR2 SQIVND (reference sequence). The ends were cut back, 5 bases at V and 9 bases at J, with 19 bases in the middle. This CDR3 comprises 14 residues.